This TCR beta chain comes out of a study of T cell changes during pregnancy in multiple sclerosis. The table came from immunoSEQ multiplex PCR; TCRdb's copy has only in-frame clones and leaves some out. The table includes around 40,000 clones, roughly nine tenths detected once. V lost 4 bases to trimming and J lost 4 bases; unmatched junction nucleotides: 6. Germline V lookup: CDR1 MGHDK, CDR2 SYGVNS. CDR3 length: 15 amino acids. V and J are TRBV25-1 and TRBJ2-2; 7 bases are shared with TRBD2. The origin of this receptor is a female donor with multiple sclerosis, enrolled in a pregnancy study. The sample here was CD4+ T cells from peripheral blood mononuclear cells, taken in the first trimester of pregnancy. The CDR3 loop reads CASSARWGGTGELFF. The CDR3 DNA is TGTGCCAGCAGTGCACGGTGGGGGGGCACCGGGGAGCTGTTTTTT.